A single TCR beta chain is shown here with its context. Its antigen is not identified. Some clones are missing from TCRdb's copy, which holds only in-frame ones; the method was immunoSEQ multiplex PCR. The sample has about 26,000 clones, 80% to 90% seen once. The data stem from a study of OX40 agonist ivuxolimab in advanced cancers. At the level of the study: Recorded diagnoses for dose-escalation patients were hepatocellular carcinoma, melanoma, renal cell or head and neck cancer. Partial responses were achieved by three patients, of whom one had hepatocellular carcinoma and two had cutaneous melanoma.

General study results and limits: CD8+ T cells averaged more expanded clones than CD4+. Doses of 0.1 to 3.0 mg/kg were accompanied by clonal expansion of CD4+ and CD8+ blood T cells by week 6.

Germline V gene data show CDR1 as MNHEY and CDR2 as SMNVEV (reference sequence). V shed 7 bases and J 5 bases; nucleotides not matched to a gene: 10. The CDR3 runs to 15 residues. This specimen consisted of CD4+ or CD8+ T cells sorted from blood, obtained in a trial of the OX40 agonist ivuxolimab. This sequence was found in an adult with an advanced solid tumor such as melanoma, head and neck, liver or kidney cancer. V usage is TRBV27 and J usage is TRBJ2-5, with 10 bases fitting TRBD1. CDR3 sequence: CASTSKTGGGETQYF. The CDR3 DNA reads as TGTGCCAGCACCTCAAAGACAGGGGGCGGGGAGACCCAGTACTTC.